What follows are 2 T cell receptor beta chains derived from one specimen sequenced in a study of cytomegalovirus exposure and HLA in healthy donors. With 60 Vbeta and 13 Jbeta primers, the PCR was carried out. Measured with immunoSEQ multiplex PCR; TCRdb has only the in-frame clones, and not every one. The table lists 85,000 to 130,000 clones, roughly 77% of them singletons. The sequencing sample was made of PBMCs. Source of these receptors: a man in his forties in good health and CMV-seronegative.

This chain uses TRBV13 with TRBJ2-7, with 10 bases lining up with TRBD2. The CDR3 is 14 amino acids. Germline trimming cut 8 bases from V and 0 bases from J; bases unmatched to any gene: 4. Germline CDR1 and CDR2: PRHDT and FYEKMQ (reference sequence). The CDR3 bases are TGTGCCAGCGGAAGGACTAGCGGCTCCTACGAGCAGTACTTC. It is translated as CASGRTSGSYEQYF.

About this clone itself: This same CDR3 is encoded by further DNA sequences in the sample. V usage is TRBV6-1 and J usage is TRBJ1-6; D is perhaps TRBD1 (6 bases). V lost 3 bases and J 7 bases, leaving 13 bases between the germline ends. The CDR3 covers 15 residues. CDR1 is MNHNS and CDR2 is SASEGT in the germline V gene. CDR3 in DNA: TGTGCCAGCAGTGAGACCCAGGGGTCCAATTCACCCCTCCACTTT. It yields the protein CASSETQGSNSPLHF.